This T cell receptor (beta chain) was profiled in a study of radiotherapy plus CTLA-4 blockade in lung cancer. In the study overall: Patients showed objective responses in about a sixth of cases, and disease control was achieved by under 40%.

This clone has a single count. Its specificity is not known. Findings of the study overall: Radiotherapy plus ipilimumab was followed by expansion in blood of tumor-derived TCR clones.

Germline V gene data show CDR1 as SGHNT and CDR2 as YYREEE (reference sequence). The CDR3 has 13 residues. The ends lost 0 bases at V and 7 bases at J; junction bases unmatched: 3. TCRdb keeps only in-frame clones here, not all; method: immunoSEQ multiplex PCR. Among 42,000 or so clones listed, about four fifths were seen once. The rearrangement links TRBV5-4 to TRBJ1-2; 7 bases align to TRBD1. Here the sequenced sample was peripheral blood, taken from a patient treated with radiotherapy plus ipilimumab. The receptor was derived from a human donor with non-small cell lung cancer that progressed on radiotherapy plus ipilimumab. The CDR3 DNA reads TGTGCCAGCAGCTTGGACAGGGGTTCTGGCTACACCTTC. The encoded protein is CASSLDRGSGYTF.